The clone carrying this T cell receptor (beta chain) was detected only once. Its target is unknown. The data belong to a study of blood T cells in healthy people across ages. Looking at the study overall: About one barcoded beta molecule was captured per two T cells (by template switching).

It was with a sample-barcoded 5' primer and a J-beta primer mix that a second PCR of roughly 7 to 12 cycles was run. Through a template-switch adaptor with 12 random nucleotides, each cDNA molecule received a tag. MiXCR, applied by TCRdb to the 5' RACE reads, yields one record per CDR3 protein. The sample yields over 300,000 distinct CDR3 sequences, about half seen once. Findings and limits, study-wide: Per million T cells, TCR beta diversity dropped roughly linearly as age increased.

V lost 0 bases, J lost 4 bases, and 10 bases lay in between. Germline V gene lookup returns CDR1 SNHLY and CDR2 FYNNEI. The CDR3 consists of 15 residues. The chain carries TRBV2 and TRBJ2-1, with D possibly being TRBD1 or TRBD2 (5 bases each). This clonotype originated in a man in his 60s in good health. The sequenced sample was blood. CDR3 in amino acids: CASSEAWDAYNEQFF. The CDR3 DNA reads TGTGCCAGCAGTGAAGCATGGGACGCGTACAATGAGCAGTTCTTC. The full variable domain, its missing parts supplied by reference TRBV2 and TRBJ2-1, is EPEVTQTPSHQVTQMGQEVILRCVPISNHLYFYWYRQILGQKVEFLVSFYNNEISEKSEIFDDQFSVERPDGSNFTLKIRSTKLEDSAMYFCASSEAWDAYNEQFFGPGTRLTVL.